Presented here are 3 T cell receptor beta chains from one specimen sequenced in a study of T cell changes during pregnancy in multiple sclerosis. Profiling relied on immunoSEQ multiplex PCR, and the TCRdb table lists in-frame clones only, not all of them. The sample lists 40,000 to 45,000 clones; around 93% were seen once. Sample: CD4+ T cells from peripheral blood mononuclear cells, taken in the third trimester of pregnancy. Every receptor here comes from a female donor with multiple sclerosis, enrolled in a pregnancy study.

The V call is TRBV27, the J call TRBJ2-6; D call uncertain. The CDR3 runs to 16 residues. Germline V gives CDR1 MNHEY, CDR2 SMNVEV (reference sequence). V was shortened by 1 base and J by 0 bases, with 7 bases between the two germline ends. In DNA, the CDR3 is TGTGCCAGCAGTTTATGGAGTGTCTCTGGGGCCAACGTCCTGACTTTC. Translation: CASSLWSVSGANVLTF.

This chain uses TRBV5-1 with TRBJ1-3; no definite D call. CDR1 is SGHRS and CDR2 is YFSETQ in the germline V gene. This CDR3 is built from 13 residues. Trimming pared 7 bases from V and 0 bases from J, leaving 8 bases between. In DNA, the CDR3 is TGCGCCAGCTCACAGTTCTCTGGAAACACCATATATTTT. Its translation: CASSQFSGNTIYF.

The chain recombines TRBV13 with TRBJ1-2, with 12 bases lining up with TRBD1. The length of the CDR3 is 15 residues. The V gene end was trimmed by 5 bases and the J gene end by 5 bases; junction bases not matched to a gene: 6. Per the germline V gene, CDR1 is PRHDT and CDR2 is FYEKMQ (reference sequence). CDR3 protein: CASSPGQGAKYGYTF. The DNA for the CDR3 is TGTGCCAGCAGCCCGGGACAGGGGGCCAAGTATGGCTACACCTTC. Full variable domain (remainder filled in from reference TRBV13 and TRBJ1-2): AAGVIQSPRHLIKEKRETATLKCYPIPRHDTVYWYQQGPGQDPQFLISFYEKMQSDKGSIPDRFSAQQFSDYHSELNMSSLELGDSALYFCASSPGQGAKYGYTFGSGTRLTVV.